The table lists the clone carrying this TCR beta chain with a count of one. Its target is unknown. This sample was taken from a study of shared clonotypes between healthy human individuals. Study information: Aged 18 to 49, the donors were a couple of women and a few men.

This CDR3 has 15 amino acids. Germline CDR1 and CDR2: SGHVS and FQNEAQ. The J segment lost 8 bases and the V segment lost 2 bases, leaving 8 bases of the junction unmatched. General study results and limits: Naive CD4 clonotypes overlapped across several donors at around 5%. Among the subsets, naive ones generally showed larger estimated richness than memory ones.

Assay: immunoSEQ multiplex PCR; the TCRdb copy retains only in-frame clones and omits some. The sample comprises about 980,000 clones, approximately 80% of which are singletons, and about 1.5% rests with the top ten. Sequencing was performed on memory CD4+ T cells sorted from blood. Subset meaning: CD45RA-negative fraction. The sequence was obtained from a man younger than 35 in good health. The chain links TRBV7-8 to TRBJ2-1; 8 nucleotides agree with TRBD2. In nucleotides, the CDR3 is TGTGCCAGCAGCTTAAGAGCTAGCGGGTGGGATGAGCAGTTCTTC. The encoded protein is CASSLRASGWDEQFF.